These T cell receptor beta chains were read from a single sample in a study of CD8+CD57+ T cells in acquired aplastic anemia. One entry per CDR3 protein results from TCRdb running MiXCR on the reads. The sample has around 250,000 distinct CDR3 sequences; about 80% are singletons. The sequencing sample was made of sorted CD4+, CD8+, or CD8+CD57+ T cells (not recorded which) from PBMCs. These receptor sequences come from a human donor with aplastic anemia. Both conserved end residues are part of each CDR3. A D gene is named only where the DNA matches it firmly. Some rows have no size entry. The others give once, few or many, or a class for an expanded clone.

>.|TRBJ2-3|.|TRBV2
TGTGCCAGCAGTGCCCGGTTCACAGATACGCAGTATTTT
CASSARFTDTQYF
>.|TRBJ1-1|once|TRBV5-5
TGTGCCAGCAGCTTGGCCCAGGGGAACACTGAAGCTTTCTTT
CASSLAQGNTEAFF
>.|TRBJ2-1|.|TRBV2
TGTGCCAGCAGCGAATCTAGGGGGGGTGCCTACAATGAGCAGTTCTTC
CASSESRGGAYNEQFF
>.|TRBJ1-6|.|TRBV7-3
TGTGCCAGCAGCTGGGGGGGAGGGTCAAACTATGCCTACCTCCACTTT
CASSWGGGSNYAYLHF
>.|TRBJ2-5|.|TRBV11-2
TGTGCCAGCAGCGCCCAGAGGGGGGCCCAGTACTTC
CASSAQRGAQYF
>TRBD1|TRBJ1-1|.|TRBV9
TGTGCCAGCAGCGGGGGGGGACAGAGCACAGATACGGAAGCTTTCTTT
CASSGGGQSTDTEAFF
>.|TRBJ2-5|.|TRBV7-6
TGTGCCAGCAGCACAGTGCAAGACCCCCAGTCCTTGTACTTC
CASSTVQDPQSLYF
>TRBD2|TRBJ2-1|.|TRBV10-3
TGTGCCTCTAGCGGGGGGCCCTTTAATGAGCAGTTCTTC
CASSGGPFNEQFF
>.|TRBJ2-3|.|TRBV9
TGTGCCAGCAGCTTAGCTCCGACAGCGAACACTGAAGATTTT
CASSLAPTANTEDF
>.|TRBJ2-1|.|TRBV11-2
TGTGCCAGCAGCATAGAGAGGACAGCCTACAATGAGCAGTTCTTC
CASSIERTAYNEQFF
>.|TRBJ1-1|.|TRBV11-1
TGTGCCAGCAGCTTAGCGCGAACTCGGAACACTGAAGCTTTCTTT
CASSLARTRNTEAFF
>TRBD2|TRBJ2-1|.|TRBV2
TGTGCCAGCAGCGAAGCTAGCGGGGGCGTTTTCGATGAGAAGTTCTTC
CASSEASGGVFDEKFF
>.|TRBJ1-1|.|TRBV9
TGTGCCAGCAGCTTAGATTTAAGAAGAAAAACTGAAGCTTTCTTT
CASSLDLRRKTEAFF
>.|TRBJ2-1|.|TRBV7-9
TGTGCCAGCAGCTTTCAAAGAAGCAGTTGGGAGGATGGTAACAATGAGCAGTTCTTC
CASSFQRSSWEDGNNEQFF
>.|TRBJ1-2|.|TRBV14
TGTGCCAGCAGCCTGGACTGGAGCGGGGTCAGCACAGGCTACACCTTC
CASSLDWSGVSTGYTF